This TCR beta chain came from a study of T cells in Graves' hyperthyroidism and ophthalmopathy. Thyroid ultrasound, orbital computed tomography, clinical symptoms, and serum thyroxine and TRAb underpinned diagnoses. There are 16 residues in the CDR3. Germline assignment: CDR1 SGHNT and CDR2 YENEEA. Losses at the gene ends were 5 bases for V and 5 bases for J; bases not matched to a gene: 12. This clonotype was seen repeatedly, ten times or more. Its matching antigen is unknown. Findings of the study overall: Before onset, ophthalmopathy was predicted by the model a median about six months earlier.

Regions amplified from RNA transcripts were the TCR beta CDR3 regions. TCR CDR3 regions were first amplified by RT-PCR with HTBI primers. MiXCR was run by TCRdb on the multiplex PCR reads, yielding one entry per CDR3 protein. The table records 620,000 or so distinct CDR3 sequences, 14% of them present only once. The chain joins TRBV11-3 to TRBJ2-5, with TRBD2 matching over 9 bases. Sequencing was carried out using blood. This TCR derives from a woman in her forties or fifties with Graves' ophthalmopathy. The CDR3 protein is CASSLTGTSLQETQYF. CDR3 sequence (DNA): TGTGCCAGCAGCCTAACCGGGACTAGCCTTCAGGAGACCCAGTACTTC.